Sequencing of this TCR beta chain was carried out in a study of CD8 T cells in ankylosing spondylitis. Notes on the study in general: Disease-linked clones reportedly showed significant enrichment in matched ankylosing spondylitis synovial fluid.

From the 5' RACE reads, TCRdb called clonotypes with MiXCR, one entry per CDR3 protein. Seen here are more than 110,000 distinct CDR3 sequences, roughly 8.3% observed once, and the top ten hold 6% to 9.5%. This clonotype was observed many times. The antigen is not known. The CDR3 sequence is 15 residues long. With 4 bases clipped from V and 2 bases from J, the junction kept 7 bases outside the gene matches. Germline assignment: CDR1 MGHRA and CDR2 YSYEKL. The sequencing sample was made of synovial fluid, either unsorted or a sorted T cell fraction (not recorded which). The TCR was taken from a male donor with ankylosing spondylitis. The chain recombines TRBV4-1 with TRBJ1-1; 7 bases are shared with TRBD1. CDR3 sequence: CASSRGEGANTEAFF. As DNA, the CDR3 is TGCGCCAGCAGCCGGGGAGAGGGGGCCAACACTGAAGCTTTCTTT.